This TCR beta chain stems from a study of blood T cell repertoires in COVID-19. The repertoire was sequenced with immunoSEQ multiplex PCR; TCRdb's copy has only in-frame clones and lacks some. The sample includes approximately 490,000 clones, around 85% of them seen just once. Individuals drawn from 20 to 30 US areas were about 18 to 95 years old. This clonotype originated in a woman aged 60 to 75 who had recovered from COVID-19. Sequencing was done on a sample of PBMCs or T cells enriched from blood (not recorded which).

In DNA, the CDR3 is TGTGCCAGCAGTCCGACATTAGATAATTCACCCCTCCACTTT. Amino acids: CASSPTLDNSPLHF. This chain links TRBV3-1 (or the pseudogene TRBV3-2) with TRBJ1-6, with D hard to call. The V end lost 6 bases, the J end lost 5 bases, and 11 bases lay between the germline ends. Germline CDR1 reads LGHDT; CDR2 reads YNNKEL (reference sequence). The CDR3 covers 14 residues.